This T cell receptor (beta chain) emerged from a study of blood T cell repertoires in COVID-19. Produced via immunoSEQ multiplex PCR; TCRdb's table is partial and in-frame only. The table records around 67,000 clones, approximately 85% of them present only once. V was clipped by 4 bases and J by 4 bases; unmatched bases: 7. CDR1 is SGHRS, CDR2 YFSETQ, per germline. This CDR3 is 15 amino acids long. This TCR was recovered from a man aged 65-85 years with acute or convalescent COVID-19. Input material: peripheral blood. The chain has TRBV5-1 and TRBJ2-7; 11 nucleotides match TRBD2. This CDR3 reads CASSRLAGGGYEQYF. As DNA, the CDR3 is TGCGCCAGCAGCCGTCTAGCGGGGGGTGGTTACGAGCAGTACTTC.